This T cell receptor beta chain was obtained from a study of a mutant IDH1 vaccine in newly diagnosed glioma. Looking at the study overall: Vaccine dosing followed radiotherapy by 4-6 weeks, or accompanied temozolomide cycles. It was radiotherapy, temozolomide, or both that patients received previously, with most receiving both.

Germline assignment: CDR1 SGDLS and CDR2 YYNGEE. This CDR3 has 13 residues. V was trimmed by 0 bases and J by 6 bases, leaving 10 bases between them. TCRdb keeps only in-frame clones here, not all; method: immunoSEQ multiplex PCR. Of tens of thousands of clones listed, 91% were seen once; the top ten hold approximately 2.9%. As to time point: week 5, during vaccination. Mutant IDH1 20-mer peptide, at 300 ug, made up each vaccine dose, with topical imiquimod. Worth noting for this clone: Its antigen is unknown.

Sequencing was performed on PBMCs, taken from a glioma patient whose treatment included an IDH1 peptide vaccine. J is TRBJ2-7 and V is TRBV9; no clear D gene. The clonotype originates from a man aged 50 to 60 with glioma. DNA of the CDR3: TGTGCCAGCAGCGTAGCTACAAGGACCGAGCAGTACTTC. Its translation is CASSVATRTEQYF.